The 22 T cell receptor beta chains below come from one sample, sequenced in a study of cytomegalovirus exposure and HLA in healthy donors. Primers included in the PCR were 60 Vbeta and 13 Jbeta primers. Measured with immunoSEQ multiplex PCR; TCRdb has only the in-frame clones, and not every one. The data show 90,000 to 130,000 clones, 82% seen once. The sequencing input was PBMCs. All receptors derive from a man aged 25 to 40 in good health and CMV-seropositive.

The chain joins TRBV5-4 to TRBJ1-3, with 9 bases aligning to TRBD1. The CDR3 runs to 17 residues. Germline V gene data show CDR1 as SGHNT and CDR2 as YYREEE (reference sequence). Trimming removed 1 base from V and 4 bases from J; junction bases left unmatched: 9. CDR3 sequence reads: CASSLLSAGQGGNTIYF. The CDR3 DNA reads TGTGCCAGCAGCTTGTTGTCGGCGGGACAGGGCGGAAACACCATATATTTT.

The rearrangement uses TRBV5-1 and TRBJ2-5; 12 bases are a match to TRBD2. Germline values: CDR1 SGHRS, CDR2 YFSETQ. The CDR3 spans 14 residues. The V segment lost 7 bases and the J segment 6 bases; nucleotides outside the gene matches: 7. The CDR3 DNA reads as TGCGCCAGCTCGACTAGCGGGGGAGGGAAGACCCAGTACTTC. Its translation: CASSTSGGGKTQYF.

The CDR3 bases are TGTGCCAGCAGTTTAGATGGAGGGCATAATTCACCCCTCCACTTT. This translates into CASSLDGGHNSPLHF. The chain links TRBV28 to TRBJ1-6; no definite D call. V dropped 2 bases and J dropped 5 bases, with 10 bases sitting between them. CDR3 size: 15 residues. Per the germline V gene, CDR1 is MDHEN and CDR2 is SYDVKM.

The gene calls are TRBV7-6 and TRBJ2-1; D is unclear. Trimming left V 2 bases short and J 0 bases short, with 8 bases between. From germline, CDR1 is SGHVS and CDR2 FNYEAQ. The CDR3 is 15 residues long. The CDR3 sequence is CASSLFAYSYNEQFF. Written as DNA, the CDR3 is TGTGCCAGCAGCTTATTTGCCTACTCCTACAATGAGCAGTTCTTC.

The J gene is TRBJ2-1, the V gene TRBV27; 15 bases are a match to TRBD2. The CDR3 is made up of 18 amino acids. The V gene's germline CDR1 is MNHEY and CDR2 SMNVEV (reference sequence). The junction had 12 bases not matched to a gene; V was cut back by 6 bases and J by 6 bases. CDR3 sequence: CASSPGLAGGRGFNEQFF. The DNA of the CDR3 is TGTGCCAGCAGCCCGGGACTAGCGGGAGGCCGGGGGTTCAATGAGCAGTTCTTC.

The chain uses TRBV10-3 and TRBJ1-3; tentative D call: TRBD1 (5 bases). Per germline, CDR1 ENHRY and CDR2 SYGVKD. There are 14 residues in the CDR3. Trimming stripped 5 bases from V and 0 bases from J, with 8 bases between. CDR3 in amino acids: CAISYGGSGNTIYF. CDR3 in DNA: TGTGCCATCAGTTACGGGGGCTCTGGAAACACCATATATTTT.

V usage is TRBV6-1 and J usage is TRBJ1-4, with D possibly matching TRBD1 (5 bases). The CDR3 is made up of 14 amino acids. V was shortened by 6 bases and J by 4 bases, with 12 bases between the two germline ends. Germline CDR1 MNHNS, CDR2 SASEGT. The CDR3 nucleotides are TGTGCCAGCAGCCGGACATCCGGTAATGAAAAACTGTTTTTT. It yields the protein CASSRTSGNEKLFF.

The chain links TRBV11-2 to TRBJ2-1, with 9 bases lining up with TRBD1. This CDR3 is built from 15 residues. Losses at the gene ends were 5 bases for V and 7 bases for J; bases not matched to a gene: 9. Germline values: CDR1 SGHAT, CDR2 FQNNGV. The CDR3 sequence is CASSPRTGEMNEQFF. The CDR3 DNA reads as TGTGCCAGCAGCCCAAGGACAGGGGAAATGAATGAGCAGTTCTTC.

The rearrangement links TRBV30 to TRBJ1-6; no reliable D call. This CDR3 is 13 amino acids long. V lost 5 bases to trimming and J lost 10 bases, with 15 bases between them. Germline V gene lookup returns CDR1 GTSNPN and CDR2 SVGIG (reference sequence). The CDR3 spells CAWGLNLDSPLHF. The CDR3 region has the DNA TGTGCCTGGGGACTCAACCTGGACTCACCCCTCCACTTT.

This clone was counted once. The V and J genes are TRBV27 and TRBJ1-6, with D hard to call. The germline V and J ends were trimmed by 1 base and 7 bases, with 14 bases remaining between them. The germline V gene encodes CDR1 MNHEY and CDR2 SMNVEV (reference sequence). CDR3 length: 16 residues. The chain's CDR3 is CASSLFGKLGNSPLHF. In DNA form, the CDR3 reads TGTGCCAGCAGTTTATTTGGGAAACTAGGCAATTCACCCCTCCACTTT.

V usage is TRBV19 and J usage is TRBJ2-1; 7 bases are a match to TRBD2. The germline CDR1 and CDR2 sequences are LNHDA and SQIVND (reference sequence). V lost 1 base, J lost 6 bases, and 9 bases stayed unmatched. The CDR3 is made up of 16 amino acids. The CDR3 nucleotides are TGTGCCAGTAGTATAGCTTGGCGGGGGTCCCCCAATGAGCAGTTCTTC. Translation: CASSIAWRGSPNEQFF. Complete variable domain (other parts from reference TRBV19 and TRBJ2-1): DGGITQSPKYLFRKEGQNVTLSCEQNLNHDAMYWYRQDPGQGLRLIYYSQIVNDFQKGDIAEGYSVSREKKESFPLTVTSAQKNPTAFYLCASSIAWRGSPNEQFFGPGTRLTVL.

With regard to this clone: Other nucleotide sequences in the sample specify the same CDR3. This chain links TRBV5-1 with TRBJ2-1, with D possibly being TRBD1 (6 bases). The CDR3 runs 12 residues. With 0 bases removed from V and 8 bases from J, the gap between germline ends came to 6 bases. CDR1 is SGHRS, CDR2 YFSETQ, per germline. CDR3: CASSLEGDEQFF. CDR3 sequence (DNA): TGCGCCAGCAGCTTGGAGGGGGATGAGCAGTTCTTC.

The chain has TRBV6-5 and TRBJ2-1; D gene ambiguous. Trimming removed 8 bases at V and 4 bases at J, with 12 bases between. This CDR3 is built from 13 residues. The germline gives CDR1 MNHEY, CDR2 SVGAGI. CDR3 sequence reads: CASESYSYNEQFF. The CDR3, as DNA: TGTGCCAGCGAAAGCTACAGTTACAATGAGCAGTTCTTC.

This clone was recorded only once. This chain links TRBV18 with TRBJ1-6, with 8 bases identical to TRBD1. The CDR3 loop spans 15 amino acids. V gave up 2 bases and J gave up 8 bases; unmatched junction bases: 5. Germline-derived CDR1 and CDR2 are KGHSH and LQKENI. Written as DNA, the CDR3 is TGTGCCAGCTCACCATCAGGGGGCTGGGATTCACCCCTCCACTTT. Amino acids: CASSPSGGWDSPLHF.

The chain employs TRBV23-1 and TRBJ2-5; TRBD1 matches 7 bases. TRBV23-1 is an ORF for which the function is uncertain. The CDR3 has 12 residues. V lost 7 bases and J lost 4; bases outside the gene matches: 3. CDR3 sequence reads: CASNRQGETQYF. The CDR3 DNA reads TGCGCCAGCAACCGACAGGGAGAGACCCAGTACTTC.

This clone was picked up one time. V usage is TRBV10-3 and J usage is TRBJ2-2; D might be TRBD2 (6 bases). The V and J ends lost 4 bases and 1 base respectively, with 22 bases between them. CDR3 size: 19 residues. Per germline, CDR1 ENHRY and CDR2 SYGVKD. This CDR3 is CAISGVSNSAGRNTGELFF. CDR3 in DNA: TGTGCCATCAGTGGGGTTTCAAATTCGGCGGGGAGGAACACCGGGGAGCTGTTTTTT.

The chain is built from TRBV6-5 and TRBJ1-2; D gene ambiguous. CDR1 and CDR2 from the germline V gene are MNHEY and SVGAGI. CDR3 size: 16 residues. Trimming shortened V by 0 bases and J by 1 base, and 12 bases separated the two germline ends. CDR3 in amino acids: CASSYSSTSYNYGYTF. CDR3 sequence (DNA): TGTGCCAGCAGTTACTCGAGTACCTCATATAACTATGGCTACACCTTC.

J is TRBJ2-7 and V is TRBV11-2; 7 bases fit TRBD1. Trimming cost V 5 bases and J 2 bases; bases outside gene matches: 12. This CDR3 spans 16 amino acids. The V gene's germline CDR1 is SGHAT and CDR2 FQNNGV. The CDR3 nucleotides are TGTGCCAGCAGCGACTACAGGGGCATCATCGCCTACGAGCAGTACGTC. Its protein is CASSDYRGIIAYEQYV.

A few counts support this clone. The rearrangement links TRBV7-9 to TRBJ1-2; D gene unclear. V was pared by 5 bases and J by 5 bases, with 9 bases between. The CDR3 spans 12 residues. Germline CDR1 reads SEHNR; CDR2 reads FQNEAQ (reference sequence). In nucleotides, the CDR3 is TGTGCCAGCAGCCAAACAAATTATGGCTACACCTTC. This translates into CASSQTNYGYTF.

CDR3 sequence (DNA): TGCGCCAGCAGGATGGGGCGCGCAACCTATGGCTACACCTTC. It codes for CASRMGRATYGYTF. The V call is TRBV10-1, the J call TRBJ1-2; a weak D match, TRBD1 (5 bases). The CDR3 totals 14 residues. Looked up from germline, CDR1 is WNHNN and CDR2 is SYGVQD (reference sequence). V lost 6 bases to trimming and J lost 4 bases, with 15 bases between them.

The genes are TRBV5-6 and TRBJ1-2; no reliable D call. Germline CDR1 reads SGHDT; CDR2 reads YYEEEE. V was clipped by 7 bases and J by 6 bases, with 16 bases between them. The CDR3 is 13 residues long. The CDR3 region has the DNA TGTGCCAGCTTACGTTCGCGGGCCGATGGCTACACCTTC. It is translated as CASLRSRADGYTF.

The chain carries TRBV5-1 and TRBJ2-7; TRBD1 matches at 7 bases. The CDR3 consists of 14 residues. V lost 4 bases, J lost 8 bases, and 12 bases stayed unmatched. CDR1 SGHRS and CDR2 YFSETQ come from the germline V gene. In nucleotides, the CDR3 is TGCGCCAGCAGCCCTACAGGGGCCCGGTTGAAGCAGTACTTC. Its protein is CASSPTGARLKQYF.